The clone carrying this T cell receptor beta chain showed up just a few times. What it binds is not known. These data come from a study of identical twins. Findings and caveats of the study: Instead of following the same donors, the conclusions were based on cross-sectional statistical analysis. Invariant MAIT and iNKT cells may have partly biased zero-insertion analyses. Researchers reported excess low generation probability among twin-shared out-of-frame alpha sequences.

A universal primer binding site was introduced by template switching. The final cDNA contained unique molecular identifiers. Each CDR3 protein is one row after TCRdb ran MiXCR on the 5' RACE reads. The sample carries some 1,700,000 distinct CDR3 sequences, around a third recorded once. This CDR3 region has 16 residues. V lost 0 bases to trimming and J lost 4 bases, with 14 bases between them. Germline V gene sequence: CDR1 MGHRA, CDR2 YSYEKL. The sample comprised cord blood. The V and J genes are TRBV4-1 and TRBJ2-3; the D gene is possibly TRBD2 (6 bases). This receptor was taken from a newborn girl in good health. CDR3 coding DNA: TGCGCCAGCAGCCAAGATCGGAGGGAGCTCCCAGATACGCAGTATTTT. It codes for CASSQDRRELPDTQYF.